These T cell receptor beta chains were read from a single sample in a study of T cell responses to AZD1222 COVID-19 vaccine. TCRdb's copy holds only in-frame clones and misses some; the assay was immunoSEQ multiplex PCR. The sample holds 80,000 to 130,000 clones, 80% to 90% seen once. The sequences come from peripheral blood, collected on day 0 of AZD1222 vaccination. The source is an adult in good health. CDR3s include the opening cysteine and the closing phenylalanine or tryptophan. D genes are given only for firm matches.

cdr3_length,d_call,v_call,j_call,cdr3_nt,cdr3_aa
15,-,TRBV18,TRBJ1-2,TGTGCCAGCTCACGGGGTCAGGAAGGTCGTTATGGCTACACCTTC,CASSRGQEGRYGYTF
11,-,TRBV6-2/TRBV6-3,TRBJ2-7,TGTGCCAGCAGTGGGGTTGGCGAGCAGTACTTC,CASSGVGEQYF
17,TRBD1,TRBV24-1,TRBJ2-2,TGTGCCACCAGTGACCGAACCGGGACAGGGAATGGCGGGGAGCTGTTTTTT,CATSDRTGTGNGGELFF
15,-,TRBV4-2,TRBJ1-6,TGTGCCAGCAGCCAAGCTGGGAGCTATAATTCACCCCTCCACTTT,CASSQAGSYNSPLHF
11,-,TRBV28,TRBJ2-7,TGTGCCACCATAAGTGACTACGAGCAGTACTTC,CATISDYEQYF
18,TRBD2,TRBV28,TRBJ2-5,TGTGCCAGCAGTTTCCCCATATCCGGACTAGCGAACCAAGAGACCCAGTACTTC,CASSFPISGLANQETQYF
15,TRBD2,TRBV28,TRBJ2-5,TGTGCCAGCAGGTCGCGGAGGCGGGAGTGGGAGACCCAGTACTTC,CASRSRRREWETQYF
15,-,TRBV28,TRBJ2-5,TGTGCCAGCAGTTTACGGACGGGGCTCCAAGAGACCCAGTACTTC,CASSLRTGLQETQYF
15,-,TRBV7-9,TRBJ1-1,TGTGCCAGCAGCGTCTCGGGACGGGAGAACACTGAAGCTTTCTTT,CASSVSGRENTEAFF
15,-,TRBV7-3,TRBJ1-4,TGTGCCAGCAGCTTAGAAGGCGGGCCCAATGAAAAACTGTTTTTT,CASSLEGGPNEKLFF
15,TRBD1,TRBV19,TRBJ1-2,TGTGCCAGTAGTCGGGCCGGGACAGGGATCTATGGCTACACCTTC,CASSRAGTGIYGYTF